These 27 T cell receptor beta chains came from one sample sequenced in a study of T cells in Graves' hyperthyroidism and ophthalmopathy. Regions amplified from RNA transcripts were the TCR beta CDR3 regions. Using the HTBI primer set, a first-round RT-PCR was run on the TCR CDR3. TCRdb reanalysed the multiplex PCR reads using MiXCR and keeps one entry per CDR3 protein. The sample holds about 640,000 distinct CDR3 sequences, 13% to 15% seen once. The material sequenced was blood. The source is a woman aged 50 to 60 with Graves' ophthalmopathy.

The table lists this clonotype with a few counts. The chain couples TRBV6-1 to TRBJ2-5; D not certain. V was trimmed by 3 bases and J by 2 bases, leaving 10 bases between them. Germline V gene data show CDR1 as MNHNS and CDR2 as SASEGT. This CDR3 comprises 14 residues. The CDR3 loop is CASSEPVIQETQYF. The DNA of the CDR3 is TGTGCCAGCAGTGAGCCAGTAATTCAAGAGACCCAGTACTTC.

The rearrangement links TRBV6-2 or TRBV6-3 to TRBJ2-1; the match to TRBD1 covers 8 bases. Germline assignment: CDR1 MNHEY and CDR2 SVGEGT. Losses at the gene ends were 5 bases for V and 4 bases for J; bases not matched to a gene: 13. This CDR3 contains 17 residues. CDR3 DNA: TGTGCCAGCAGTGACAGGGGTACAAGTCGGCTTTACAATGAGCAGTTCTTC. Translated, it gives CASSDRGTSRLYNEQFF.

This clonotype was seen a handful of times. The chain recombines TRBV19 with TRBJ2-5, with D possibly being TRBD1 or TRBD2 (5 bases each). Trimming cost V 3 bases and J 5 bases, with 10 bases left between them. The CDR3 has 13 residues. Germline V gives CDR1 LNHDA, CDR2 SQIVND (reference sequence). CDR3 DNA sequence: TGTGCCAGTAGTATGATCAGGGAGGAGACCCAGTACTTC. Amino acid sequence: CASSMIREETQYF.

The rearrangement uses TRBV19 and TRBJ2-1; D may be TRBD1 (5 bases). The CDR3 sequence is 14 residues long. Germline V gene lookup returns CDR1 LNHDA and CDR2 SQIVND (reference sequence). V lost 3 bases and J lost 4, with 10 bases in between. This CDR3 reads CASSMGLAYNEQFF. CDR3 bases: TGTGCCAGTAGTATGGGGCTGGCTTACAATGAGCAGTTCTTC. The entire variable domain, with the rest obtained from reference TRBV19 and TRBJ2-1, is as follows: DGGITQSPKYLFRKEGQNVTLSCEQNLNHDAMYWYRQDPGQGLRLIYYSQIVNDFQKGDIAEGYSVSREKKESFPLTVTSAQKNPTAFYLCASSMGLAYNEQFFGPGTRLTVL.

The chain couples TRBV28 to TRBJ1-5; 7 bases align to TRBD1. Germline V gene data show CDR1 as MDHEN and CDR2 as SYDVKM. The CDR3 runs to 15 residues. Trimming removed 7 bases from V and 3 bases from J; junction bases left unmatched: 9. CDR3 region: CASTETGAINQPQHF. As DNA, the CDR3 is TGTGCCAGCACCGAAACAGGGGCCATCAATCAGCCCCAGCATTTT.

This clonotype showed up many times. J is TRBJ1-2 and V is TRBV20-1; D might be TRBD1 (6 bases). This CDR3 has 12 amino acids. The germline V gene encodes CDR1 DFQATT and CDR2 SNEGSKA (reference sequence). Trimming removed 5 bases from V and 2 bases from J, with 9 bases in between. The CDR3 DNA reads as TGCAGTGCTGAAGACAGGAACTATGGCTACACCTTC. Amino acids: CSAEDRNYGYTF.

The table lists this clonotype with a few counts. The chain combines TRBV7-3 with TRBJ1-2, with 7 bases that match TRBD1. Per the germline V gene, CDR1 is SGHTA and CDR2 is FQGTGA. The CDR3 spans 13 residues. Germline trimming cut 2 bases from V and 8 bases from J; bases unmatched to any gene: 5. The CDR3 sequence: CASSLRQGRGYTF. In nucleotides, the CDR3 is TGTGCCAGCAGCTTACGACAGGGCAGAGGCTACACCTTC.

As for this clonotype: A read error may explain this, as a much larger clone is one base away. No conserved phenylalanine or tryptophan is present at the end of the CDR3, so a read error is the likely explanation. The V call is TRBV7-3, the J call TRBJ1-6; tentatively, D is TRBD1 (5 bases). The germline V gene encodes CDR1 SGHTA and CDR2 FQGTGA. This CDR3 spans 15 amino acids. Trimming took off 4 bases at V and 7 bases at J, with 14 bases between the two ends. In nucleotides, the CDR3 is TGTGCCAGCAGCTCCCAAGGTGCAGGGAATTCACCCCTCCACTCT. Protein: CASSSQGAGNSPLHS.

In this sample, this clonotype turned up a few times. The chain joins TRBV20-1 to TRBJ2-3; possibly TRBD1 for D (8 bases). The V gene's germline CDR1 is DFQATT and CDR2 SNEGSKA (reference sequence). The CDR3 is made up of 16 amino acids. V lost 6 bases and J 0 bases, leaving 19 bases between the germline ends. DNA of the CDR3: TGCAGTGCCACCAGGGGGCTAGCGGCTAGCACAGATACGCAGTATTTT. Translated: CSATRGLAASTDTQYF.

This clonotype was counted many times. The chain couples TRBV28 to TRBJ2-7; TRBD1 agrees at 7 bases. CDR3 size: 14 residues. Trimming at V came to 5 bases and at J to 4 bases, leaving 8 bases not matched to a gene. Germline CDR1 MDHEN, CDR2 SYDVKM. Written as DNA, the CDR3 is TGTGCCAGCAGTCCCATCACAGGGGTTTACGAGCAGTACTTC. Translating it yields CASSPITGVYEQYF.

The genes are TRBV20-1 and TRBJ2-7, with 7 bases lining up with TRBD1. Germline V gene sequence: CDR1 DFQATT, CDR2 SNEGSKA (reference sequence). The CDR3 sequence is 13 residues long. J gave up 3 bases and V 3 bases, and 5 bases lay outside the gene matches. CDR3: CSASGQGDYEQYF. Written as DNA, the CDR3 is TGCAGTGCTAGTGGGCAGGGGGACTACGAGCAGTACTTC.

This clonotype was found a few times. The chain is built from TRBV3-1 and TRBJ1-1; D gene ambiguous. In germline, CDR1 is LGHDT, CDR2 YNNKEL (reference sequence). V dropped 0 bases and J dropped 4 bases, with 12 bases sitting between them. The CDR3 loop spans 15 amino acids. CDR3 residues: CASSQDSHITTEAFF. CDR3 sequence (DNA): TGTGCCAGCAGCCAAGACTCCCACATAACCACTGAAGCTTTCTTT.

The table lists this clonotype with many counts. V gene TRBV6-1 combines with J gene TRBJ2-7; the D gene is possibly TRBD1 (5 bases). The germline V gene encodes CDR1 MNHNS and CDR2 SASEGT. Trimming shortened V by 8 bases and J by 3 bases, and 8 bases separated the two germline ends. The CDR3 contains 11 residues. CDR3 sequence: CASLQGYEQYF. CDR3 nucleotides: TGTGCCAGCCTCCAGGGCTACGAGCAGTACTTC.

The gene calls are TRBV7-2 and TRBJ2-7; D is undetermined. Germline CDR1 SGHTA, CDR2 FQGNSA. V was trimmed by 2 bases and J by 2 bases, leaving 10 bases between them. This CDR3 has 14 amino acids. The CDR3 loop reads CASSLPSSPYEQYF. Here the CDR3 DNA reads TGTGCCAGCAGCTTACCGAGTTCACCCTACGAGCAGTACTTC.

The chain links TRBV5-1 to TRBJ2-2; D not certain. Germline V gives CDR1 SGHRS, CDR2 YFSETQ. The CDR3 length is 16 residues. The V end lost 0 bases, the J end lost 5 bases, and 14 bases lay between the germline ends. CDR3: CASSLDADPQTGELFF. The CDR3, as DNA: TGCGCCAGCAGCTTGGACGCAGACCCTCAAACCGGGGAGCTGTTTTTT.

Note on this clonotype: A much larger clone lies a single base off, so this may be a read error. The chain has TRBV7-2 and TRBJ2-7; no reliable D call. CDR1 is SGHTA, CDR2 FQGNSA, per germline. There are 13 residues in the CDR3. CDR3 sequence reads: CASSLALNYGQYF. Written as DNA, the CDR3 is TGTGCCAGCAGCTTAGCCCTTAACTACGGGCAGTACTTC.

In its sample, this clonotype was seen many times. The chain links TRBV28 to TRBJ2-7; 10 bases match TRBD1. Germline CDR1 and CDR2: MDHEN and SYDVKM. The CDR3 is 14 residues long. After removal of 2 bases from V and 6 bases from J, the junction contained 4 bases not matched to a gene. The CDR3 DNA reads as TGTGCCAGCAGTTTAGGACAGGGGGAGTTCGAGCAGTACTTC. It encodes CASSLGQGEFEQYF.

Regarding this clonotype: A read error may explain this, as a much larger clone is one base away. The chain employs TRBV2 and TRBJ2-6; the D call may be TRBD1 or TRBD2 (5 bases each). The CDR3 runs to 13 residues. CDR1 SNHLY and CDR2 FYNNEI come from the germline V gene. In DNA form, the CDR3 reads TGTGCCAGCACCAGAGGTGGGGGCAACGTCCTGACTTTC. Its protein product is CASTRGGGNVLTF.

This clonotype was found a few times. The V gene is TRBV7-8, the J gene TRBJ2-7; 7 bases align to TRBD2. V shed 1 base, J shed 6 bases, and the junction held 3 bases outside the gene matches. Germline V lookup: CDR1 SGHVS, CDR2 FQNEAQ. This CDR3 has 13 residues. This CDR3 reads CASSLGTSSEQYF. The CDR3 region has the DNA TGTGCCAGCAGCTTAGGGACTAGTTCCGAGCAGTACTTC.

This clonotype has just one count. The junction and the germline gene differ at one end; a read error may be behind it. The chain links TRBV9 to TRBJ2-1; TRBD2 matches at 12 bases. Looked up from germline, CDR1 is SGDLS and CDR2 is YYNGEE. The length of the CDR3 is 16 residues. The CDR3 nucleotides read TGTGCCAGCAGCCTAGCGGGAGGGAAAAGAAACAATGAGCAGTCCTTC. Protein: CASSLAGGKRNNEQSF.

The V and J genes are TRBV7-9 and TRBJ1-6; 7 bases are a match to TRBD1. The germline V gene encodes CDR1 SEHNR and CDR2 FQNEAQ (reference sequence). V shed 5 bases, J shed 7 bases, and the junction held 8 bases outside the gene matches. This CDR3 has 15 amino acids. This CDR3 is CASSPTTGPNSPLHF. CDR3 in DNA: TGTGCCAGCAGCCCCACGACAGGGCCCAATTCACCCCTCCACTTT. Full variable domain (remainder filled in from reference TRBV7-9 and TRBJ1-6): DTGVSQNPRHKITKRGQNVTFRCDPISEHNRLYWYRQTLGQGPEFLTYFQNEAQLEKSRLLSDRFSAERPKGSFSTLEIQRTEQGDSAMYLCASSPTTGPNSPLHFGNGTRLTVT.

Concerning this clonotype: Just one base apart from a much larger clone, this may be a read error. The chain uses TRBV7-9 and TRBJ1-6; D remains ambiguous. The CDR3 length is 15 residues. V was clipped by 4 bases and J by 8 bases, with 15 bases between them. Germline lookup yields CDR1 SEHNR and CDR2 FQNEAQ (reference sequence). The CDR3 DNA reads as TGTGCCAGCAGCTCTTCTAGGGTGACTGATTCACCCCTCCACTTT. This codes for CASSSSRVTDSPLHF.

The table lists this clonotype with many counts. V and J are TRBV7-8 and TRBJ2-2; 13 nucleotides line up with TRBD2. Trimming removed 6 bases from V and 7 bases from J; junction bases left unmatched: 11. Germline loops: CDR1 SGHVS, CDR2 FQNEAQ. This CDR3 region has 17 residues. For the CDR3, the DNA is TGTGCCAGCAGTCAAGGACTAGCGGGAGTTTCAAGCGGGGAGCTGTTTTTT. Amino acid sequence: CASSQGLAGVSSGELFF.

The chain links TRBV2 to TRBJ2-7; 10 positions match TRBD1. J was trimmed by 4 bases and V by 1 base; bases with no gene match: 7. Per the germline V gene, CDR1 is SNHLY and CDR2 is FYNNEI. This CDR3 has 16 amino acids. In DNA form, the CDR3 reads TGTGCCAGCAGTGAAGGGGACGGACAGGGGGTGTACGAGCAGTACTTC. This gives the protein CASSEGDGQGVYEQYF.

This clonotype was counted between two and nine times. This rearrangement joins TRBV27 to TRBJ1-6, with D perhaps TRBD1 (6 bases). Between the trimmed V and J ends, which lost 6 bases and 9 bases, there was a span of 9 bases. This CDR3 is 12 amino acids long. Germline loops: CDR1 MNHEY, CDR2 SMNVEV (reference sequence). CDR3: CASSNRVSPLHF. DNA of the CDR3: TGTGCCAGCAGCAACAGGGTTTCACCCCTCCACTTT.

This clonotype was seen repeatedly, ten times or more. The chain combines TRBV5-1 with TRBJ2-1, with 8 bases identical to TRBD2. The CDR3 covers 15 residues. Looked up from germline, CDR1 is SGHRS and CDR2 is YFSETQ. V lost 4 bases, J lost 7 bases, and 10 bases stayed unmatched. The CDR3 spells CASSPDAGGQNEQFF. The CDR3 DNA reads TGCGCCAGCAGCCCGGACGCGGGAGGTCAAAATGAGCAGTTCTTC. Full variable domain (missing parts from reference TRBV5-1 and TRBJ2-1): KAGVTQTPRYLIKTRGQQVTLSCSPISGHRSVSWYQQTPGQGLQFLFEYFSETQRNKGNFPGRFSGRQFSNSRSEMNVSTLELGDSALYLCASSPDAGGQNEQFFGPGTRLTVL.

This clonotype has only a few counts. The CDR3 DNA follows: TGTGCCACCAGCAGAGCCGGGAGCGGGGAGCTGTTTTTT. It encodes CATSRAGSGELFF. This sequence joins TRBV15 and TRBJ2-2; TRBD2 might be the D (6 bases). The germline CDR1 and CDR2 sequences are LNHNV and YYDKDF (reference sequence). The V end was cut by 1 base, the J end by 7 bases, with 7 bases between. There are 13 residues in the CDR3.